This T cell receptor (beta chain) was recorded in a study of OX40 agonist ivuxolimab in advanced cancers. This CDR3 is built from 16 residues. V was cut by 1 base and J by 3 bases, with 17 bases left in between. Germline loops: CDR1 SGHTS, CDR2 YDEGEE. Clones were read by immunoSEQ multiplex PCR, and TCRdb kept only the in-frame ones, dropping some. The table records about 62,000 clones, 81% of them present only once. Sequencing used CD4+ or CD8+ T cells sorted from blood, obtained in a trial of the OX40 agonist ivuxolimab. This clonotype originated in an adult with an advanced solid tumor such as melanoma, head and neck, liver or kidney cancer. The chain has TRBV5-8 and TRBJ2-7, with a possible D match to TRBD1 (5 bases). For the CDR3, the DNA is TGTGCCAGCAGCTTGTCGGCAGGGATTGGAATCTACGAGCAGTACTTC. Its translation: CASSLSAGIGIYEQYF. The variable domain in full, with the rest retrieved from reference TRBV5-8 and TRBJ2-7, is EAGVTQSPTHLIKTRGQQATLRCSPISGHTSVYWYQQALGLGLQFLLWYDEGEERNRGNFPPRFSGRQFPNYSSELNVNALELEDSALYLCASSLSAGIGIYEQYFGPGTRLTVT.